These T cell receptor beta chains were read from a single sample in a study of blood T cell repertoires in COVID-19. Profiled with immunoSEQ multiplex PCR; TCRdb holds only in-frame clones, not every one. The data show roughly 260,000 clones, approximately 89% seen once. The sequenced material came from peripheral blood. These receptor sequences come from a man in his forties who had recovered from COVID-19. Each CDR3 is given with its conserved first and last residue. D genes are given only for firm matches. Clone size is not always given. Where it is, it says once, few, many or a class for expanded clones.

D,size,J,V,DNA,CDR3
-,-,TRBJ1-4,TRBV7-9,TGTGCCAGCAGCCCCTCCCCAGGGTATAGACTGTTTTTT,CASSPSPGYRLFF
-,-,TRBJ2-1,TRBV6-2/TRBV6-3,TGTGCCAGCAGTGGAGGGTGGAACTACAATGAGCAGTTCTTC,CASSGGWNYNEQFF
TRBD1,-,TRBJ2-7,TRBV27,TGTGCCAGCAGTTTTAAGGCCGGGACAGCCACCTACGAGCAGTACTTC,CASSFKAGTATYEQYF
TRBD1,-,TRBJ1-2,TRBV11-2,TGTGCCAGCAGCTCCATGGGGGACAGGGGGATCTATGGCTACACCTTC,CASSSMGDRGIYGYTF
TRBD1,-,TRBJ2-7,TRBV7-2,TGTGCCAGCAGCTATAGACAGGGGTCCTACGAGCAGTACTTC,CASSYRQGSYEQYF
TRBD2,-,TRBJ2-7,TRBV23-1,TGCGCCAGCAGTAGTCGGAGGGAGGGCCGTACCCAGACTACCTCCTACGAGCAGTACTTC,CASSSRREGRTQTTSYEQYF
TRBD1,-,TRBJ1-4,TRBV4-3,TGCGCCAGCAGCCAAGATCCGACAGGGGGTTTTGAAAAACTGTTTTTT,CASSQDPTGGFEKLFF
-,few,TRBJ1-6,TRBV5-6,TGTGCCAGCAGCCGAGACCCGGCGGGGAATTCACCCCTCCACTTT,CASSRDPAGNSPLHF
TRBD2,few,TRBJ2-3,TRBV7-9,TGTGCCAGCAGCTTAAACGGACTAGATCATGATACGCAGTATTTT,CASSLNGLDHDTQYF
TRBD2,-,TRBJ2-1,TRBV7-9,TGTGCCAGCAGCCCGGGGGGGGTGGATTTTGAGCAGTTCTTC,CASSPGGVDFEQFF
TRBD2,-,TRBJ2-1,TRBV7-2,TGTGCCAGCAGCTTGACTAGCCTGTACAATGAGCAGTTCTTC,CASSLTSLYNEQFF
TRBD1,once,TRBJ2-3,TRBV6-5,TGTGCCAGCAGCACAACAGGGGAAGGTACCGATACGCAGTATTTT,CASSTTGEGTDTQYF
TRBD2,-,TRBJ2-7,TRBV6-5,TGTGCCAGCAGTTACTTCCGGGGGGGATTATCCTACGAGCAGTACTTC,CASSYFRGGLSYEQYF
TRBD2,once,TRBJ2-3,TRBV2,TGTGCCAGCGCGGGAGTGGTGCTTACAGATACGCAGTATTTT,CASAGVVLTDTQYF
TRBD2,-,TRBJ2-5,TRBV5-1,TGCGCCAGCAGCAATTGGGGGCTAGCGGGAGACCTTGAAGAGACCCAGTACTTC,CASSNWGLAGDLEETQYF
TRBD2,-,TRBJ2-7,TRBV3-1/TRBV3-2,TGTGCCAGCAGCCCTACTAGCGGGCCCTACGAGCAGTACTTC,CASSPTSGPYEQYF
-,-,TRBJ2-7,TRBV29-1,TGCAGCTACCGGATGGGGGACACCTACGAGCAGTACTTC,CSYRMGDTYEQYF
-,-,TRBJ1-1,TRBV19,TGTGCCAGTAGTATAGGTCAGAACACTGAAGCTTTCTTT,CASSIGQNTEAFF
TRBD1,many,TRBJ2-7,TRBV27,TGTGCCAGCAGTCACGGACAGGGGGCATACCTATCCTACGAGCAGTACTTC,CASSHGQGAYLSYEQYF
TRBD2,-,TRBJ2-7,TRBV4-1,TGCGCCAGCAGCCTCCTTACCGCAGCGGGGTCCTACGAGCAGTACTTC,CASSLLTAAGSYEQYF
-,-,TRBJ2-6,TRBV9,TGTGCCAGCAGTTTAAGGGACACTGGGGCCAACGTCCTGACTTTC,CASSLRDTGANVLTF
TRBD2,-,TRBJ2-7,TRBV5-1,TGCGCCAGCGCCCGGGGGGGGTCCTACGAGCAGTACTTC,CASARGGSYEQYF
-,-,TRBJ2-7,TRBV19,TGTGCCAGTAGTATAGTGGCTAGTTCCCACGAGCAGTACTTC,CASSIVASSHEQYF
-,few,TRBJ2-1,TRBV30,TGTGCCTGGAATAGAGGAGGCCATGAGCAGTTCTTC,CAWNRGGHEQFF
-,-,TRBJ2-4,TRBV3-1/TRBV3-2,TGTGCCAGCAGCCAAGTAGCTCCCGGGACCAAAAACATTCAGTACTTC,CASSQVAPGTKNIQYF
-,-,TRBJ2-1,TRBV7-3,TGTGCCAGCAGCAACAGTGTGAGCTCCTACAATGAGCAGTTCTTC,CASSNSVSSYNEQFF
TRBD2,-,TRBJ2-7,TRBV7-8,TGTGCCAGCAGCAACCGGGCCGGGACTAGCGGGGGTGGTCGTTACGAGCAGTACTTC,CASSNRAGTSGGGRYEQYF
-,few,TRBJ1-6,TRBV28,TGTGCCAGCTACAAGTCCTCCTATAATTCACCCCTCCACTTT,CASYKSSYNSPLHF
TRBD2,-,TRBJ2-1,TRBV7-7,TGTGCCAGCAGCCCGAGTCTAGCGGATAGCTCCTACAATGAGCAGTTCTTC,CASSPSLADSSYNEQFF
TRBD2,-,TRBJ2-4,TRBV19,TGTGCCAGTAGTAAGAGGGGCAGGGCGCTAGCGGGGGATTGGCCCAAAAACATTCAGTACTTC,CASSKRGRALAGDWPKNIQYF
-,-,TRBJ2-1,TRBV5-1,TGCGCCAGCAGCTTCATAGCGTCGAATGAGCAGTTCTTC,CASSFIASNEQFF
-,-,TRBJ2-2,TRBV7-8,TGTGCCAGCAGCCCCCGGGGAGCGGTCGGCACCGGGGAGCTGTTTTTT,CASSPRGAVGTGELFF
-,-,TRBJ2-7,TRBV7-9,TGTGCCAGCAGCTTAAGAGACAGTGCCTACGAGCAGTACTTC,CASSLRDSAYEQYF
TRBD2,-,TRBJ2-5,TRBV5-4,TGTGCCAGCAGCCGGGGGAGTCTAGCGGGAGATCCGAGAGAGACCCAGTACTTC,CASSRGSLAGDPRETQYF
-,-,TRBJ1-1,TRBV10-3,TGTGCCATCAGTGTTGATTTTTCGGTAGAAGCTTTCTTT,CAISVDFSVEAFF
-,once,TRBJ2-3,TRBV6-6,TGTGCCAGCAGTCTGCAGGGGGGTACGCAGTATTTT,CASSLQGGTQYF
-,-,TRBJ1-1,TRBV6-2/TRBV6-3,TGTGCCAGCAGTTACTCGCCGCGTCAGGGGAGACGGAGGACTGAAGCTTTCTTT,CASSYSPRQGRRRTEAFF
-,-,TRBJ2-2,TRBV7-2,TGTGCCAGCAGCGCTTCCGGGACATATAACACCGGGGAGCTGTTTTTT,CASSASGTYNTGELFF
TRBD1,once,TRBJ1-4,TRBV19,TGTGCCAGTAGTATGGGACAGGGAGGTAATGAAAAACTGTTTTTT,CASSMGQGGNEKLFF
-,-,TRBJ2-5,TRBV21-1,TGTGCCAGCAGCATCGCCGGGAGGGCTAGCGGGGGTAACGTCACAGAGACCCAGTACTTC,CASSIAGRASGGNVTETQYF
-,-,TRBJ2-1,TRBV27,TGTGCCAGCACCTGGACAGACCCGGGGTACAATGAGCAGTTCTTC,CASTWTDPGYNEQFF
TRBD1,-,TRBJ2-7,TRBV7-2,TGTGCCAGCAGCTCCGGGACAGGGACCTACGAGCAGTACTTC,CASSSGTGTYEQYF
-,-,TRBJ1-2,TRBV12-3/TRBV12-4,TGTGCCAGCAGGAACAGGCCCAGCTATGGCTACACCTTC,CASRNRPSYGYTF
TRBD2,-,TRBJ2-5,TRBV12-5,TGTGCTAGTGGCCCCGGTTTGCTAGCGGGAGAGAGAGGGGAGACCCAGTACTTC,CASGPGLLAGERGETQYF
TRBD1,-,TRBJ2-7,TRBV25-1,TGTGCCAGCAGTGATGGACAGGGGGCCTACGAGCAGTACTTC,CASSDGQGAYEQYF
TRBD2,-,TRBJ2-5,TRBV5-1,TGCGCCAGCAGCCCCCTGGGGAGGGGAAGGGAGACCCAGTACTTC,CASSPLGRGRETQYF
TRBD1,-,TRBJ2-3,TRBV7-2,TGTGCCAGCAGCTTCTTACCTCCAGGGGGCTCAGATACGCAGTATTTT,CASSFLPPGGSDTQYF
-,once,TRBJ1-6,TRBV4-2,TGTGCCAGCAGCCAGCCCGACACCCCGGCCCTCCACTTT,CASSQPDTPALHF
TRBD2,-,TRBJ2-3,TRBV7-6,TGTGCCAGCAGCTTAGGGGCTAGCGGGGGAAGCACAGATACGCAGTATTTT,CASSLGASGGSTDTQYF
-,-,TRBJ1-6,TRBV4-3,TGCGCCAGCAGCCAAGCTCGGACAGTTTGGAATTCACCCCTCCACTTT,CASSQARTVWNSPLHF
-,-,TRBJ2-3,TRBV7-2,TGTGCCAGCAGCTCCCGTCGGGATACGCAGTATTTT,CASSSRRDTQYF
-,-,TRBJ1-5,TRBV6-1,TGTGCCAGCAGTGAGGAGACGGGGAGGGGACAGCCCCAGCATTTT,CASSEETGRGQPQHF
-,-,TRBJ2-7,TRBV4-2,TGTGCCAGCACCAAACTGAGTCTGGGCCCTACCTACGAGCAGTACTTC,CASTKLSLGPTYEQYF
-,-,TRBJ2-7,TRBV27,TGTGCCAGCAGTTCGCAAGACATGGCCTACGAGCAGTACTTC,CASSSQDMAYEQYF
TRBD1,-,TRBJ1-1,TRBV7-9,TGTGCCAGCAGCTTAGCGGCAGGGGGCCCTGGCGCTTTCTTT,CASSLAAGGPGAFF
-,-,TRBJ1-5,TRBV19,TGTGCCAGTAGTATAGATAGGAGGGCAGCTCAGCCCCAGCATTTT,CASSIDRRAAQPQHF
TRBD1,-,TRBJ1-5,TRBV6-5,TGTGCCAGCGTGGAGACAGGGGGTGGTCAGCCCCAGCATTTT,CASVETGGGQPQHF
-,-,TRBJ2-1,TRBV7-2,TGTGCCAGCAGCTTATACAGGGATCGCAATGAGCAGTTCTTC,CASSLYRDRNEQFF
TRBD1,-,TRBJ2-7,TRBV5-4,TGTGCCAGCAGCTTCGGGACAGGCCCAGGAAACGAGCAGTACTTC,CASSFGTGPGNEQYF